What follows is one T cell receptor (beta chain) and its context. These data belong to a study of blood T cell repertoires in COVID-19. Data came from immunoSEQ multiplex PCR; TCRdb stores just in-frame clones and leaves some out. This table holds tens of thousands of clones, 70% to 80% found once. In germline, CDR1 is SNHLY, CDR2 FYNNEI. Trimming left V 2 bases short and J 4 bases short, with 12 bases between. This CDR3 is built from 14 residues. Cohorts were assigned according to the clinical history that participants reported. This clonotype originated in a woman aged 45-60 years with acute COVID-19. Input material: PBMCs or T cells enriched from blood (not recorded which). The chain employs TRBV2 and TRBJ2-7; D is perhaps TRBD1 (5 bases). The CDR3 DNA is TGTGCCAGCAGTGAAACGACAGCCTTATACGAGCAGTACTTC. It encodes CASSETTALYEQYF.